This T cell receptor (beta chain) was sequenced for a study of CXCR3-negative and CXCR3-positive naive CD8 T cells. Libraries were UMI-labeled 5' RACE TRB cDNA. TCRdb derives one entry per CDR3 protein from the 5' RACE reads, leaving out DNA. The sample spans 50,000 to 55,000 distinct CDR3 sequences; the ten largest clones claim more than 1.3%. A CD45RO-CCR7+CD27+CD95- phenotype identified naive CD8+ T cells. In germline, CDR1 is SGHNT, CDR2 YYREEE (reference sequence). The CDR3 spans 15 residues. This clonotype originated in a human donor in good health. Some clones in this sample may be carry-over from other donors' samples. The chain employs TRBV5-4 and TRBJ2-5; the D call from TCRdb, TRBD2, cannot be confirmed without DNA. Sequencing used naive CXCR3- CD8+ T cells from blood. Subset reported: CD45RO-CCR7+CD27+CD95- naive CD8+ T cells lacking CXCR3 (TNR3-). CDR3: CASTTSGGGQETQYF.